The clone carrying this T cell receptor (beta chain) was observed a handful of times. The sample is drawn from a study of tumor-infiltrating lymphocytes in oesophageal squamous cell carcinoma. Germline CDR1 reads SGHTA; CDR2 reads FQGNSA. The CDR3 length is 14 residues. TCRdb ran MiXCR on the PCR reads and lists one entry per CDR3 protein. The top ten clones hold over 25% of a sample with over 10,000 distinct CDR3 sequences, about three fifths of them seen once. The sequencing input was esophageal tumor tissue. This TCR came from a female donor with esophageal squamous cell carcinoma. The chain combines TRBV7-2 with TRBJ2-5; D call uncertain. The closer fit of TRBJ1-2 to the DNA end suggests the J call may be wrong. The DNA for the CDR3 is TGTGCCAGCAGCTTAGTTTGGACGAACTATGGCTACACCTTC. Its protein is CASSLVWTNYGYTF.